This T cell receptor beta chain was identified during a study of blood T cell repertoires in COVID-19. The assay was immunoSEQ multiplex PCR, and TCRdb's table has in-frame clones only and misses some. The sample carries about 120,000 clones, roughly three quarters recorded once. The V gene's germline CDR1 is SGHDT and CDR2 YYEEEE. The ends were cut back, 9 bases at V and 1 base at J, with 11 bases in the middle. The CDR3 runs to 14 residues. Sample: peripheral blood. This sequence was found in an elderly woman with acute or convalescent COVID-19. This chain connects TRBV5-6 to TRBJ1-6; D is ambiguous. CDR3 protein: CATHGSSYNSPLHF. As DNA, the CDR3 is TGTGCCACCCACGGGTCGTCCTATAATTCACCCCTCCACTTT. Drawing the rest from reference TRBV5-6 and TRBJ1-6, the complete variable domain is DAGVTQSPTHLIKTRGQQVTLRCSPKSGHDTVSWYQQALGQGPQFIFQYYEEEERQRGNFPDRFSGHQFPNYSSELNVNALLLGDSALYLCATHGSSYNSPLHFGNGTRLTVT.